This T cell receptor (beta chain) was captured in a study of CD8 T cells in ankylosing spondylitis. TCRdb reanalysed the 5' RACE reads using MiXCR and keeps one entry per CDR3 protein. The sample carries about 240,000 distinct CDR3 sequences, roughly 10% recorded once. Points from the study as a whole: The authors reported significant enrichment of disease-linked clones in matched ankylosing spondylitis synovial fluid.

Trimming cost V 1 base and J 6 bases, with 13 bases left between them. CDR1 SGHRS and CDR2 YFSETQ come from the germline V gene. The CDR3 extends over 14 amino acids. This clonotype has a count of ten or more. Its antigen is unknown. Sequenced input: blood, either unsorted or a sorted T cell fraction (not recorded which). The rearrangement joins TRBV5-1 to TRBJ1-1; tentatively, D is TRBD1 (6 bases). This TCR was recovered from a male donor with ankylosing spondylitis or in good health (not recorded which). CDR3 nucleotide sequence: TGCGCCAGCAGCTTGTGGGGGCCGGTGGCTGAAGCTTTCTTT. It encodes CASSLWGPVAEAFF.